The clone carrying this T cell receptor (beta chain) has only a few counts. The antigen is undetermined. V was clipped by 5 bases and J by 4 bases; unmatched bases: 4. CDR1 and CDR2 from the germline V gene are MNHNY and SVGAGI (reference sequence). The CDR3 runs 14 residues. Blood CD8+ and CD4+ T cells underwent high-throughput TCR beta sequencing. The multiple sclerosis controls consisted of treatment-naive patients with relapsing-remitting disease, either stable or active. These data are taken from a study of CD8 T cells in Susac syndrome. General study points: A relatively small number of individuals underwent TCR sequencing and HLA analysis.

With random hexamers, 0.5 to 1 ug RNA was reverse transcribed. An immunoSEQ multiplex PCR generated amplified TCR beta CDR3 products spanning 54 Vbeta and 13 Jbeta. TCRdb called the immunoSEQ multiplex PCR reads again in MiXCR, with one record for every CDR3 protein. The repertoire consists of 200,000 to 300,000 distinct CDR3 sequences, with roughly 93% occurring once and the leading ten covering 0.07% to 0.09%. The TCR sequence derives from a human donor with multiple sclerosis. The chain couples TRBV6-6 to TRBJ1-4; 7 bases are shared with TRBD1. Specimen: CD4+ T cells from PBMCs. The CDR3 reads CASSPGQSNEKLFF. The CDR3 nucleotides are TGTGCCAGCAGTCCGGGACAGAGTAATGAAAAACTGTTTTTT.